What follows describes a single T cell receptor (beta chain). Its antigen is currently unknown. TCRdb reprocessed the reads via MiXCR and lists one record per CDR3 protein. The repertoire holds about 62,000 distinct CDR3 sequences, with 62% as singletons. This record belongs to a study of type 1 regulatory T cells. Across the whole study: T-allo10 is a Tr1-enriched, alloantigen-specific CD4 T cell product made in vitro. The study's findings and limits: Compared with non-Tr1 cells, Tr1 cells showed a narrower TCR repertoire.

Germline V CDR1 and CDR2: SGHTA, FQGNSA. Between the trimmed V and J ends, which lost 5 bases and 2 bases, there was a span of 7 bases. CDR3 size: 12 residues. The source material was cultured non-Tr1 T cells, either the whole culture or a sorted T cell fraction (not recorded which). The sequence derives from a human donor in good health. The chain combines TRBV7-2 with TRBJ2-7; D call uncertain. The CDR3 here is CASSLDTYEQYF. As DNA, the CDR3 is TGTGCCAGCAGCCTAGATACCTACGAGCAGTACTTC.